Included here is one T cell receptor beta chain sequence, with context. This sample stems from a study of blood T cell repertoires in COVID-19. Study-level information: The United States, Italy and Spain provided the acute and convalescent COVID-19 samples. Sources were T cells, B-cell-depleted T cells, or PBMCs; the material itself was cDNA or gDNA.

As handled by the study authors: Cell counts per sample came from amplifying reference gene primers. The assay was immunoSEQ multiplex PCR, and TCRdb's table has in-frame clones only and misses some. V, J and clone size are taken as reported in that table, and D and trimming were inferred from the DNA itself. The table records 88,000 or so clones, about four fifths of them present only once. Germline assignment: CDR1 MDHEN and CDR2 SYDVKM. This CDR3 has 16 residues. V lost 5 bases to trimming and J lost 0 bases; unmatched junction nucleotides: 6. The sequenced material came from peripheral blood. This clonotype originated in a human donor in a cohort sampled during active COVID-19. This rearrangement joins TRBV28 to TRBJ1-4, with TRBD1 identical over 7 bases. The CDR3 loop is CASSRTGRATNEKLFF. The CDR3 bases are TGTGCCAGCAGTCGGACAGGCCGTGCAACTAATGAAAAACTGTTTTTT.